This TCR beta chain derives from a study of response to subunit inactivated influenza vaccine. General study points: Researchers suggested that each seasonal influenza vaccination recruits few new T cells.

On this clonotype: Antigen unknown.

CDR1 and CDR2 from the germline V gene are SNHLY and FYNNEI. The CDR3 is made up of 11 amino acids. V was shortened by 10 bases and J by 9 bases, with 15 bases between the two germline ends. In TCRdb, the RT-PCR reads were re-called with MiXCR into one record per CDR3 protein. Among about 300,000 distinct CDR3 sequences, 22% were seen once, and the ten largest hold about a tenth. This sample comprised PBMCs from blood, obtained around 22 months after vaccination. The TCR sequence derives from a man aged 50-75 years who received an inactivated influenza vaccine. The chain links TRBV2 to TRBJ1-2, with D possibly being TRBD1 (5 bases). CDR3 coding DNA: TGTGCCACATCGACAGCAGGCAGCTACACCTTC. Protein: CATSTAGSYTF.